The 20 T cell receptor beta chains in this list originate from one sample, sequenced in a study of neoadjuvant anti-PD-1 for oral cavity cancer. Libraries were prepared by immunoSEQ multiplex PCR; TCRdb keeps only in-frame clonotypes and omits some of them. The table lists about 23,000 clones, 25% to 30% of them singletons. The sample's time point: after neoadjuvant nivolumab, at surgical resection. The sequencing used tumor tissue, collected after nivolumab (anti-PD-1) treatment. The receptors were sampled from a person aged 40 to 85 with oral cavity squamous cell carcinoma.

The genes are TRBV27 and TRBJ2-7, with 11 bases that match TRBD2. Germline V gene data show CDR1 as MNHEY and CDR2 as SMNVEV (reference sequence). The junction had 9 bases not matched to a gene; V was cut back by 9 bases and J by 5 bases. The CDR3 is 14 amino acids. The CDR3 DNA sequence: TGTGCCAGAACAACTAGCGGGAGACCCCACGAGCAGTACTTC. This gives the protein CARTTSGRPHEQYF.

This clone was recorded a few times. The rearrangement links TRBV28 to TRBJ2-7, with 9 bases lining up with TRBD2. Germline values: CDR1 MDHEN, CDR2 SYDVKM. This CDR3 has 14 amino acids. J lost 10 bases, V lost 3 bases, and 10 bases had no gene match. CDR3 residues: CASSFGSSGIGQYF. DNA of the CDR3: TGTGCCAGCAGTTTCGGTTCTAGCGGGATCGGACAGTACTTC.

This clone was seen more than once but under ten times. The J gene is TRBJ2-3, the V gene TRBV6-5; 7 nucleotides line up with TRBD1. V lost 2 bases and J lost 1; bases outside the gene matches: 0. Germline V CDR1 and CDR2: MNHEY, SVGAGI. The CDR3 covers 14 residues. The CDR3 spells CASSYGQGTDTQYF. DNA of the CDR3: TGTGCCAGCAGTTACGGACAGGGCACAGATACGCAGTATTTT.

The chain recombines TRBV7-2 with TRBJ1-2; D is possibly TRBD1 (6 bases). Deletions cut 0 bases from V and 5 bases from J, with 13 bases between. This CDR3 spans 15 amino acids. Germline CDR1 reads SGHTA; CDR2 reads FQGNSA. CDR3 coding DNA: TGTGCCAGCAGCTTAGCGACTACAGGGAGGTATGGCTACACCTTC. This encodes CASSLATTGRYGYTF.

This clone was seen a few times. The CDR3 region has the DNA TGTGCCAGCAGCGTAGAGGAGACAGTTCCCTATGGCTACACCTTC. It encodes CASSVEETVPYGYTF. The chain is built from TRBV9 and TRBJ1-2, with D possibly matching TRBD1 (5 bases). The V end lost 0 bases, the J end lost 4 bases, and 13 bases lay between the germline ends. This CDR3 region has 15 residues. Germline lookup yields CDR1 SGDLS and CDR2 YYNGEE.

V is TRBV30 and J is TRBJ1-2; 7 bases are a match to TRBD1. Unmatched junction bases numbered 6, after V lost 3 bases and J lost 2 bases. There are 14 residues in the CDR3. Germline V CDR1 and CDR2: GTSNPN, SVGIG (reference sequence). CDR3 loop: CAWRGGGTNYGYTF. Written as DNA, the CDR3 is TGTGCCTGGAGAGGGGGCGGAACAAACTATGGCTACACCTTC.

This clone was observed a handful of times. The V gene is TRBV4-2, the J gene TRBJ1-6; D gene uncertain. CDR3 length equals 14 residues. V was shortened by 0 bases and J by 7 bases, with 7 bases between the two germline ends. Germline assignment: CDR1 LGHNA and CDR2 YNFKEQ. The CDR3 sequence is CASSQDSQNSPLHF. CDR3 in DNA: TGTGCCAGCAGCCAAGACTCCCAGAATTCACCCCTCCACTTT.

The chain uses TRBV13 and TRBJ2-5; no definite D call. The CDR3 contains 11 residues. V dropped 5 bases and J dropped 0 bases, with 1 base sitting between them. Germline V gene lookup returns CDR1 PRHDT and CDR2 FYEKMQ (reference sequence). The DNA for the CDR3 is TGTGCCAGCAGCAACCAAGAGACCCAGTACTTC. It codes for CASSNQETQYF.

This clone was recorded many times. As DNA, the CDR3 is TGTGCCAGCAGCCCACCGACAGGGGATTACGAGCAGTACTTC. It encodes CASSPPTGDYEQYF. The rearrangement uses TRBV5-5 and TRBJ2-7; TRBD1 agrees at 8 bases. V trimming: 4 bases; J trimming: 4 bases; junction bases outside the gene matches: 7. CDR1 SGHKS and CDR2 YYEKEE come from the germline V gene (reference sequence). CDR3 length equals 14 residues.

This clone has only a few counts. This CDR3 is CAGAFELFGTGYNEQFF. Written as DNA, the CDR3 is TGTGCCGGGGCGTTTGAGCTTTTCGGGACGGGCTACAATGAGCAGTTCTTC. This chain joins TRBV12-1 and TRBJ2-1. TRBV12-1 is an annotated pseudogene. The CDR3 consists of 17 residues.

V usage is TRBV7-8 and J usage is TRBJ2-1; no firm D call. The V end lost 3 bases, the J end lost 8 bases, and 5 bases lay between the germline ends. This CDR3 is built from 11 residues. Germline CDR1 reads SGHVS; CDR2 reads FQNEAQ. The CDR3 sequence: CASSFNHEQFF. CDR3 DNA sequence: TGTGCCAGCAGCTTCAACCATGAGCAGTTCTTC.

V usage is TRBV30 and J usage is TRBJ2-5, with unresolved D. V lost 2 bases and J lost 2, with 6 bases in between. Germline lookup yields CDR1 GTSNPN and CDR2 SVGIG (reference sequence). CDR3 size: 12 residues. The CDR3 spells CAWSSWQETQYF. CDR3 DNA sequence: TGTGCCTGGAGTTCGTGGCAAGAGACCCAGTACTTC.

This clone appeared a few times. The rearrangement joins TRBV6-5 to TRBJ1-2; D ambiguous. The V gene's germline CDR1 is MNHEY and CDR2 SVGAGI. The CDR3 contains 13 residues. V lost 4 bases and J 4 bases, leaving 10 bases between the germline ends. CDR3: CASSSGIFYGYTF. CDR3 in DNA: TGTGCCAGCAGTTCCGGGATATTCTATGGCTACACCTTC.

The rearrangement links TRBV7-3 to TRBJ2-7; the D call may be TRBD1 or TRBD2 (5 bases each). Trimming cost V 4 bases and J 4 bases, with 17 bases left between them. CDR1 SGHTA and CDR2 FQGTGA come from the germline V gene. This CDR3 has 15 residues. CDR3 DNA sequence: TGTGCCAGCAGCTCAGACGGGGCAGGGTCTTACGAGCAGTACTTC. This encodes CASSSDGAGSYEQYF.

The V call is TRBV7-2, the J call TRBJ2-7, with 9 bases aligning to TRBD1. CDR3 length equals 14 residues. The trim removed 5 bases at V and 2 bases at J, leaving 4 bases unmatched. CDR1 SGHTA and CDR2 FQGNSA come from the germline V gene. CDR3 in DNA: TGTGCCAGCAGCGCGACAGGGGGGACCTACGAGCAGTACTTC. It is translated as CASSATGGTYEQYF.

This clone occurred a few times. V usage is TRBV4-2 and J usage is TRBJ2-1; D gene ambiguous. V dropped 8 bases and J dropped 0 bases, with 14 bases sitting between them. This CDR3 comprises 15 residues. Germline-derived CDR1 and CDR2 are LGHNA and YNFKEQ. Here the CDR3 reads CASAEGPSSYNEQFF. The DNA of the CDR3 is TGTGCCAGCGCCGAAGGACCCAGCTCCTACAATGAGCAGTTCTTC.

The chain is built from TRBV18 and TRBJ1-1; the D is unclear. The CDR3 consists of 13 residues. V lost 7 bases, J lost 1 base, and 10 bases lay in between. Germline V gene sequence: CDR1 KGHSH, CDR2 LQKENI. CDR3 amino acids: CASCGDRNTEAFF. In DNA, the CDR3 is TGTGCCAGCTGCGGGGATAGGAACACTGAAGCTTTCTTT.

This clone was seen a single time. The J gene is TRBJ1-2, the V gene TRBV5-8, with TRBD1 identical over 12 bases. Trimming took 4 bases from V and 5 from J; bases not matched to a gene: 3. Per germline, CDR1 SGHTS and CDR2 YDEGEE. The CDR3 runs to 14 residues. Here the CDR3 DNA reads TGTGCCAGCAGCCCGGGACAGGGGGCGTATGGCTACACCTTC. Its translation is CASSPGQGAYGYTF.

This clone was seen more than once but under ten times. The genes are TRBV6-5 and TRBJ2-7; 10 bases match TRBD1. V gave up 5 bases and J gave up 4 bases; unmatched junction bases: 8. CDR1 and CDR2 (germline): MNHEY, SVGAGI. This CDR3 region has 15 residues. The CDR3 is CASSTPGTGVYEQYF. The CDR3, as DNA: TGTGCCAGCAGTACCCCCGGGACAGGGGTGTACGAGCAGTACTTC.

This clone was found a few times. This sequence joins TRBV5-1 and TRBJ2-2; TRBD1 agrees at 10 bases. This CDR3 region has 16 residues. Trimming at V came to 3 bases and at J to 6 bases, leaving 8 bases not matched to a gene. Germline-derived CDR1 and CDR2 are SGHRS and YFSETQ. As DNA, the CDR3 is TGCGCCAGCAGCTCTACCGGGACAGGGGTAGCCGGGGAGCTGTTTTTT. It codes for CASSSTGTGVAGELFF.